This passage covers 30 T cell receptor beta chains from one sample sequenced in a study of T cell changes during pregnancy in multiple sclerosis. TCRdb's table, derived via immunoSEQ multiplex PCR, lists solely in-frame clones and lacks some. The sample consists of 85,000 to 95,000 clones, 75% to 95% of them appearing once. Sequences were derived from peripheral blood, sampled after pregnancy. The origin of the receptors is a female donor in good health, enrolled as a control in a pregnancy study.

As concerns this clone: This specimen includes other DNA sequences encoding the same CDR3. The V call is TRBV5-1, the J call TRBJ2-1; D not resolved. Germline V gene data show CDR1 as SGHRS and CDR2 as YFSETQ. V was shortened by 1 base and J by 5 bases, with 4 bases between the two germline ends. The CDR3 has 12 amino acids. The CDR3: CASSLTDNEQFF. Written as DNA, the CDR3 is TGCGCCAGCAGCTTGACGGACAATGAGCAGTTCTTC.

This clone was recorded only once. The chain links TRBV14 to TRBJ2-7; D may be TRBD1 (6 bases). V shed 3 bases and J shed 6 bases, with 18 bases lying between them. Germline-derived CDR1 and CDR2 are SGHDN and FVKESK. The CDR3 covers 15 residues. The CDR3 loop is CASSHFTIRDTEQYF. The CDR3 region has the DNA TGTGCCAGCAGCCATTTCACCATCCGGGACACCGAGCAGTACTTC. Together with reference TRBV14 and TRBJ2-7, the CDR3 gives the full variable domain: EAGVTQFPSHSVIEKGQTVTLRCDPISGHDNLYWYRRVMGKEIKFLLHFVKESKQDESGMPNNRFLAERTGGTYSTLKVQPAELEDSGVYFCASSHFTIRDTEQYFGPGTRLTVT.

This chain connects TRBV6-5 to TRBJ1-2, with D unclear. The CDR3 contains 12 residues. V lost 6 bases and J 4 bases, leaving 9 bases between the germline ends. CDR1 and CDR2 from the germline V gene are MNHEY and SVGAGI. CDR3 residues: CASSSGGYGYTF. As DNA, the CDR3 is TGTGCCAGCAGCTCCGGTGGCTATGGCTACACCTTC.

The CDR3 sequence: CASTLAGASRGYTF. In nucleotides, the CDR3 is TGTGCCAGCACCCTAGCGGGAGCTTCTCGTGGCTACACCTTC. The rearrangement links TRBV9 to TRBJ1-2; D ambiguous. CDR3 length equals 14 residues. CDR1 and CDR2 from the germline V gene are SGDLS and YYNGEE. V lost 6 bases to trimming and J lost 7 bases, with 19 bases between them.

The chain couples TRBV5-1 to TRBJ2-7; possible D gene TRBD1, 6 bases. CDR1 and CDR2 (germline): SGHRS, YFSETQ. Trimming took 0 bases from V and 2 from J, leaving 9 bases between them. CDR3 length: 14 residues. The CDR3 loop is CASSLGTVTYEQYF. The CDR3 DNA is TGCGCCAGCAGCTTGGGGACAGTAACCTACGAGCAGTACTTC.

The chain combines TRBV9 with TRBJ2-2; no firm D call. CDR1 is SGDLS, CDR2 YYNGEE, per germline. V lost 3 bases, J lost 2 bases, and 8 bases lay in between. This CDR3 spans 14 amino acids. CDR3 loop: CASSGTQNTGELFF. CDR3 nucleotides: TGTGCCAGCAGCGGAACACAAAACACCGGGGAGCTGTTTTTT.

The chain recombines TRBV5-1 with TRBJ2-7; 7 bases agree with TRBD1. With V trimmed by 2 bases and J by 0 bases, 2 bases remained unmatched. The CDR3 runs 14 residues. Germline lookup yields CDR1 SGHRS and CDR2 YFSETQ. The CDR3 coding sequence is TGCGCCAGCAGCTTACAGGGGACCTCCTACGAGCAGTACTTC. It encodes CASSLQGTSYEQYF.

The chain carries TRBV28 and TRBJ1-1; maybe TRBD1 (6 bases). This CDR3 region has 14 residues. V gave up 6 bases and J gave up 10 bases, with 21 bases separating them. From germline, CDR1 is MDHEN and CDR2 SYDVKM. The CDR3 spells CASRPTGPPQAAFF. In DNA form, the CDR3 reads TGTGCCAGCAGACCCACAGGGCCCCCCCAGGCAGCTTTCTTT.

V usage is TRBV4-2 and J usage is TRBJ2-5, with 7 bases identical to TRBD1. Germline values: CDR1 LGHNA, CDR2 YNFKEQ. J gave up 5 bases and V 0 bases, and 6 bases lay outside the gene matches. This CDR3 contains 15 residues. The chain's CDR3 is CASSQDDREIETQYF. Written as DNA, the CDR3 is TGTGCCAGCAGCCAAGATGACAGGGAGATTGAGACCCAGTACTTC.

The rearrangement uses TRBV11-2 and TRBJ2-3, with 7 bases fitting TRBD2. The CDR3 consists of 14 residues. The germline V gene has CDR1 SGHAT and CDR2 FQNNGV. Trimming removed 4 bases from V and 3 bases from J; junction bases left unmatched: 4. This chain's CDR3 is CASSWGGMTDTQYF. In DNA, the CDR3 is TGTGCCAGCAGCTGGGGGGGAATGACAGATACGCAGTATTTT.

This clone was observed a single time. The chain recombines TRBV29-1 with TRBJ1-2; D unclear. Germline V lookup: CDR1 SQVTM, CDR2 ANQGSEA. The V gene lost 3 bases and the J gene lost 3 bases, with 11 bases spanning the gap. CDR3 length: 13 residues. CDR3 bases: TGCAGCGTTGAGACGGGGTCTCACTATGGCTACACCTTC. Its translation is CSVETGSHYGYTF.

V is TRBV19 and J is TRBJ2-5; D is possibly TRBD2 (7 bases). The CDR3 consists of 14 residues. The V gene lost 6 bases and the J gene lost 5 bases, with 16 bases spanning the gap. Germline V gene data show CDR1 as LNHDA and CDR2 as SQIVND (reference sequence). CDR3 nucleotides: TGTGCCAGTAGATTGGAGGGGGGGAGGGAGACCCAGTACTTC. Translated, it gives CASRLEGGRETQYF.

This sequence joins TRBV7-3 and TRBJ1-1; D remains unclear. Between the trimmed V and J ends, which lost 6 bases and 6 bases, there was a span of 17 bases. Per the germline V gene, CDR1 is SGHTA and CDR2 is FQGTGA. The CDR3 loop spans 14 amino acids. The CDR3 protein is CASSPGGSQSEAFF. In DNA, the CDR3 is TGTGCCAGCAGTCCCGGAGGGTCCCAGTCTGAAGCTTTCTTT.

V is TRBV5-1 and J is TRBJ2-3; D possibly corresponds to TRBD2 (6 bases). Germline CDR1 SGHRS, CDR2 YFSETQ. This CDR3 spans 16 amino acids. Trimming cost V 0 bases and J 0 bases, with 11 bases left between them. The CDR3: CASSLVSGTSTDTQYF. The CDR3 bases are TGCGCCAGCAGCTTGGTATCCGGGACTAGCACAGATACGCAGTATTTT.

This clone was found once. The J gene is TRBJ1-6, the V gene TRBV7-8; TRBD1 is a possible D gene (6 bases). The CDR3 is 14 amino acids. The V end lost 4 bases, the J end lost 13 bases, and 17 bases lay between the germline ends. Germline CDR1 and CDR2: SGHVS and FQNEAQ. CDR3 region: CASSSRDTPFPLHF. CDR3 in DNA: TGTGCCAGCAGCTCCCGGGACACCCCATTTCCCCTCCACTTT. Looking up the rest from reference TRBV7-8 and TRBJ1-6 gives the full variable domain: GAGVSQSPRYKVAKRGQDVALRCDPISGHVSLFWYQQALGQGPEFLTYFQNEAQLDKSGLPSDRFFAERPEGSVSTLKIQRTQQEDSAVYLCASSSRDTPFPLHFGNGTRLTVT.

The chain combines TRBV7-6 with TRBJ2-3; D remains unclear. Germline lookup yields CDR1 SGHVS and CDR2 FNYEAQ. The CDR3 has 14 amino acids. Trimming left V 3 bases short and J 2 bases short, with 9 bases between. DNA for the CDR3: TGTGCCAGCAGCTTCCCCCCCTTCACAGATACGCAGTATTTT. It yields the protein CASSFPPFTDTQYF.

The chain combines TRBV29-1 with TRBJ2-5; TRBD1 might be the D (5 bases). This CDR3 is built from 13 residues. Per the germline V gene, CDR1 is SQVTM and CDR2 is ANQGSEA. V was trimmed by 5 bases and J by 1 base, leaving 11 bases between them. DNA for the CDR3: TGCAGCGTTCTCAGGGCGGTCCAAGAGACCCAGTACTTC. It translates to CSVLRAVQETQYF.

This chain uses TRBV10-3 with TRBJ2-1, with a weak D call TRBD1 (5 bases). V was trimmed by 3 bases and J by 5 bases, leaving 5 bases between them. CDR3 length equals 12 residues. Germline values: CDR1 ENHRY, CDR2 SYGVKD. Here the CDR3 DNA reads TGTGCCATCAGTGACAGGGACAATGAGCAGTTCTTC. Its translation is CAISDRDNEQFF.

This clone has more than one count but fewer than ten. The V gene is TRBV2, the J gene TRBJ2-7; tentatively, D is TRBD1 (6 bases). Per germline, CDR1 SNHLY and CDR2 FYNNEI. This CDR3 has 14 residues. V gave up 1 base and J gave up 3 bases, with 10 bases separating them. CDR3 bases: TGTGCCAGCAGTGAAGGGACGGGACACTACGAGCAGTACTTC. Translating gives CASSEGTGHYEQYF.

The V gene is TRBV28, the J gene TRBJ2-7; 12 nucleotides line up with TRBD2. CDR1 MDHEN and CDR2 SYDVKM come from the germline V gene. Trimming removed 2 bases from V and 12 bases from J; junction bases left unmatched: 8. There are 14 residues in the CDR3. The CDR3 DNA sequence: TGTGCCAGCAGTTTACCGGCTAGCGGGGGGGGGCGGTACTTC. This encodes CASSLPASGGGRYF. The full variable domain, completed using reference TRBV28 and TRBJ2-7, is DVKVTQSSRYLVKRTGEKVFLECVQDMDHENMFWYRQDPGLGLRLIYFSYDVKMKEKGDIPEGYSVSREKKERFSLILESASTNQTSMYLCASSLPASGGGRYFGPGTRLTVT.

The chain uses TRBV5-8 and TRBJ2-3; D is possibly TRBD1 (5 bases). The CDR3 extends over 15 amino acids. V was cut by 0 bases and J by 6 bases, with 14 bases left in between. Germline values: CDR1 SGHTS, CDR2 YDEGEE. This CDR3 is CASSLAGMVLDTQYF. CDR3 nucleotide sequence: TGTGCCAGCAGCTTGGCAGGGATGGTTTTGGATACGCAGTATTTT.

V usage is TRBV4-3 and J usage is TRBJ1-5; D not certain. V was shortened by 4 bases and J by 0 bases, with 10 bases between the two germline ends. Looked up from germline, CDR1 is LGHNA and CDR2 is YSLEER. This CDR3 comprises 15 residues. CDR3: CASSPQPYSNQPQHF. The CDR3 DNA reads TGCGCCAGCAGCCCACAGCCTTATAGCAATCAGCCCCAGCATTTT.

The gene calls are TRBV4-3 and TRBJ2-3, with TRBD2 matching 13 bases. In germline, CDR1 is LGHNA, CDR2 YSLEER. The length of the CDR3 is 18 residues. The V and J ends lost 2 bases and 2 bases, in that order; junction bases with no gene match: 7. The CDR3 sequence is CASSQYPGLAGFTDTQYF. The CDR3 DNA sequence: TGCGCCAGCAGCCAATACCCGGGACTAGCGGGGTTCACAGATACGCAGTATTTT.

The chain combines TRBV7-2 with TRBJ1-1; 7 positions agree with TRBD1. The V gene end was trimmed by 5 bases and the J gene end by 13 bases; junction bases not matched to a gene: 13. CDR1 and CDR2 from the germline V gene are SGHTA and FQGNSA. The CDR3 length is 13 residues. In DNA form, the CDR3 reads TGTGCCAGCAGCACCCGGGACAGTCAGAGGATTTTCTTT. The encoded protein is CASSTRDSQRIFF.

The chain has TRBV5-1 and TRBJ1-2; D is perhaps TRBD1 (6 bases). V lost 2 bases and J lost 4, with 12 bases in between. The germline CDR1 and CDR2 sequences are SGHRS and YFSETQ. The CDR3 covers 14 residues. CDR3 protein: CASSFEGGGYGYTF. As DNA, the CDR3 is TGCGCCAGCAGCTTTGAAGGGGGGGGCTATGGCTACACCTTC.

The CDR3 spells CASSLGGGGATYEQYF. The CDR3 bases are TGTGCCAGCAGCTTAGGGGGAGGGGGGGCGACCTACGAGCAGTACTTC. The rearrangement uses TRBV7-2 and TRBJ2-7; a possible D gene is TRBD2 (7 bases). The CDR3 covers 16 residues. Trimming stripped 1 base from V and 2 bases from J, with 15 bases between. CDR1 and CDR2 from the germline V gene are SGHTA and FQGNSA.

This chain connects TRBV20-1 to TRBJ2-7; unclear D gene. In germline, CDR1 is DFQATT, CDR2 SNEGSKA (reference sequence). The CDR3 runs 11 residues. V was trimmed by 4 bases and J by 4 bases, leaving 8 bases between them. The CDR3 DNA sequence: TGCAGTGCTATCCGCGGTTACGAGCAGTACTTC. This sequence encodes CSAIRGYEQYF.

The CDR3 sequence is CASSPGGETQYF. The CDR3 DNA reads as TGTGCCAGCAGCCCGGGGGGGGAGACCCAGTACTTC. The rearrangement uses TRBV6-6 and TRBJ2-5, with 8 nucleotides matching TRBD2. Unmatched junction bases numbered 2, after V lost 6 bases and J lost 5 bases. CDR1 is MNHNY, CDR2 SVGAGI, per germline (reference sequence). The CDR3 has 12 residues.

The chain uses TRBV9 and TRBJ2-7, with unresolved D. V lost 0 bases and J 0 bases, leaving 10 bases between the germline ends. Germline V gene data show CDR1 as SGDLS and CDR2 as YYNGEE. The CDR3 contains 15 residues. CDR3 residues: CASSVDPASSYEQYF. The CDR3 bases are TGTGCCAGCAGCGTAGACCCAGCGAGCTCCTACGAGCAGTACTTC.

V is TRBV5-4 and J is TRBJ2-5, with a weak D call TRBD1 (6 bases). Germline CDR1 SGHNT, CDR2 YYREEE (reference sequence). The CDR3 runs to 17 residues. V was pared by 0 bases and J by 0 bases, with 15 bases between. CDR3 amino acids: CASSLAGQGPYQETQYF. The CDR3 DNA reads TGTGCCAGCAGCTTGGCCGGTCAGGGGCCCTACCAAGAGACCCAGTACTTC.